Listed here is a single T cell receptor (beta chain). Per the original data handling: Reference gene primer amplification gave nucleated cell count estimates. Method: immunoSEQ multiplex PCR; TCRdb's copy keeps in-frame clones and lacks some. V and J calls and clone size follow that table, whereas D and trimming were derived from the DNA. In the table there are under 65,000 clones, 91% of which are singletons. The data were obtained in a study of blood T cell repertoires in COVID-19. Study background: The United States, Italy and Spain provided the acute and convalescent COVID-19 samples. T cells, B-cell-depleted T cells, or PBMCs provided the cDNA or gDNA that served as material.

CDR1 GTSNPN and CDR2 SVGIG come from the germline V gene (reference sequence). The CDR3 is 14 amino acids. The ends lost 0 bases at V and 5 bases at J; junction bases unmatched: 6. The TCR originated in a human donor in a cohort sampled during active COVID-19. J is TRBJ2-7 and V is TRBV30; TRBD2 matches at 8 bases. Sequences were obtained from peripheral blood. The CDR3 loop reads CAWSVGGRLDEQYF. DNA of the CDR3: TGTGCCTGGAGTGTTGGCGGGAGGTTGGACGAGCAGTACTTC.